The 13 T cell receptor beta chains given below trace back to one sample, sequenced in a study of cytomegalovirus exposure and HLA in healthy donors. In the PCR, 60 Vbeta and 13 Jbeta primers were used. Measured with immunoSEQ multiplex PCR; TCRdb has only the in-frame clones, and not every one. The sample yields roughly 120,000 clones, around 78% seen once. The sequenced material came from PBMCs. All receptors derive from a man aged 50-60 years in good health and CMV-seronegative.

The count of this clone is one. This rearrangement joins TRBV7-9 to TRBJ2-7, with D perhaps TRBD2 (6 bases). This CDR3 contains 13 residues. Trimming shortened V by 6 bases and J by 7 bases, and 16 bases separated the two germline ends. Germline assignment: CDR1 SEHNR and CDR2 FQNEAQ (reference sequence). The CDR3: CASRKKGAGEQYF. The CDR3 DNA reads as TGTGCCAGCAGGAAAAAAGGGGCGGGGGAGCAGTACTTC.

The chain couples TRBV4-3 to TRBJ2-7, with a weak D call TRBD2 (6 bases). The CDR3 contains 15 residues. V was cut by 3 bases and J by 0 bases, with 12 bases left in between. Looked up from germline, CDR1 is LGHNA and CDR2 is YSLEER. CDR3 DNA sequence: TGCGCCAGCAGCCAGGGCGCGGGGTTCTCCTACGAGCAGTACTTC. Translating gives CASSQGAGFSYEQYF.

J is TRBJ2-7 and V is TRBV21-1; TRBD1 was called by the table and not checked on the DNA. TRBV21-1 is a pseudogene segment. The CDR3 has 14 residues. The CDR3 here is CASSTGTGNYEQYF. The DNA of the CDR3 is TGTGCCAGCAGCACCGGGACAGGGAACTACGAGCAGTACTTC.

This chain joins TRBV5-4 and TRBJ1-4, with D possibly matching TRBD1 (6 bases). The V gene's germline CDR1 is SGHNT and CDR2 YYREEE (reference sequence). The length of the CDR3 is 15 residues. Trimming pared 2 bases from V and 7 bases from J, leaving 15 bases between. The CDR3 DNA follows: TGTGCCAGCAGCTTTTCCGTGGCAGGGGCTGAAAAACTGTTTTTT. Protein: CASSFSVAGAEKLFF.

This chain links TRBV5-6 with TRBJ1-6; D remains ambiguous. With 0 bases removed from V and 0 bases from J, the gap between germline ends came to 7 bases. This CDR3 is 16 amino acids long. The germline gives CDR1 SGHDT, CDR2 YYEEEE. The CDR3 nucleotides read TGTGCCAGCAGCTTGGTTGGCAGCTCCTATAATTCACCCCTCCACTTT. It encodes CASSLVGSSYNSPLHF.

The chain links TRBV7-2 to TRBJ2-1; 11 bases align to TRBD2. The germline CDR1 and CDR2 sequences are SGHTA and FQGNSA. CDR3 length: 15 residues. Unmatched junction bases numbered 12, after V lost 2 bases and J lost 15 bases. CDR3 sequence (DNA): TGTGCCAGCAGCTTAAACAAGCTAGCGGGGGGATCTTGGTTCTTC. Its translation is CASSLNKLAGGSWFF.

CDR3 sequence: CASSLMSAGIGTYEQYF. CDR3 sequence (DNA): TGTGCCAGCAGCTTAATGTCGGCAGGGATCGGAACGTACGAGCAGTACTTC. The V call is TRBV7-2, the J call TRBJ2-7; maybe TRBD1 (5 bases). V was clipped by 2 bases and J by 4 bases, with 21 bases between them. The CDR3 is 17 amino acids. Per the germline V gene, CDR1 is SGHTA and CDR2 is FQGNSA.

V and J are TRBV11-2 and TRBJ2-2, with 9 nucleotides matching TRBD1. V shed 5 bases and J 3 bases; nucleotides not matched to a gene: 4. The CDR3 is made up of 15 amino acids. Germline assignment: CDR1 SGHAT and CDR2 FQNNGV. The CDR3 spells CASSADRGDTGELFF. The CDR3, as DNA: TGTGCCAGCAGCGCGGACAGGGGCGACACCGGGGAGCTGTTTTTT.

The chain employs TRBV2 and TRBJ2-7; D perhaps matches TRBD1 (5 bases). V was cut by 9 bases and J by 4 bases, with 16 bases left in between. The CDR3 is made up of 13 amino acids. From germline, CDR1 is SNHLY and CDR2 FYNNEI. The CDR3 sequence: CASPPGQGYEQYV. CDR3 coding DNA: TGTGCCAGTCCCCCGGGCCAGGGTTACGAGCAGTACGTC.

This sequence joins TRBV7-6 and TRBJ2-7; TRBD2 matches 9 bases. Germline V gene data show CDR1 as SGHVS and CDR2 as FNYEAQ. The CDR3 length is 15 residues. V was clipped by 5 bases and J by 4 bases; unmatched bases: 9. The CDR3 nucleotides read TGTGCCAGCAGCGTTTTAGCGGGGGCAAGTTACGAGCAGTACGTC. Amino acid sequence: CASSVLAGASYEQYV.

The chain joins TRBV7-9 to TRBJ2-1; D ambiguous. The CDR3 runs 14 residues. Looked up from germline, CDR1 is SEHNR and CDR2 is FQNEAQ (reference sequence). V dropped 8 bases and J dropped 0 bases, with 11 bases sitting between them. CDR3 DNA sequence: TGTGCCAGCCAAGCACCGAGCTCCTACAATGAGCAGTTCTTC. Translating it yields CASQAPSSYNEQFF.

CDR3 coding DNA: TGTGCCAGCAGCTTTACAGGGTACAATTCACCCCTCCACTTT. It translates to CASSFTGYNSPLHF. The chain carries TRBV5-4 and TRBJ1-6; maybe TRBD1 (6 bases). V lost 2 bases to trimming and J lost 7 bases, with 10 bases between them. The CDR3 spans 14 residues. Per germline, CDR1 SGHNT and CDR2 YYREEE (reference sequence).

This chain connects TRBV2 to TRBJ1-5; TRBD1 aligns across 8 bases. The length of the CDR3 is 14 residues. Unmatched junction bases numbered 12, after V lost 11 bases and J lost 6 bases. The germline V gene has CDR1 SNHLY and CDR2 FYNNEI. The CDR3, as DNA: TGTGCCGGTAGTGAACAGGGGGTTTCTCAGCCCCAGCATTTT. Protein sequence: CAGSEQGVSQPQHF.